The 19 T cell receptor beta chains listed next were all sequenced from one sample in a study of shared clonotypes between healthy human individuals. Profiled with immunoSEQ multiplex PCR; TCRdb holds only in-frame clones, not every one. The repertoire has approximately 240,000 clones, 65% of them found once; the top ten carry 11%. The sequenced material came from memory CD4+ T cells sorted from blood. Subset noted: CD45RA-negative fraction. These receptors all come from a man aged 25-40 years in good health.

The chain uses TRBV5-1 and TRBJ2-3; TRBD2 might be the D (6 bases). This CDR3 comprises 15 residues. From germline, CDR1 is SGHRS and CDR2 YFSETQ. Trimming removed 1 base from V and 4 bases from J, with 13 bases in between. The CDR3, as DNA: TGCGCCAGCAGCTTGACCGGAGGAGGGTCAGATACGCAGTATTTT. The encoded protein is CASSLTGGGSDTQYF.

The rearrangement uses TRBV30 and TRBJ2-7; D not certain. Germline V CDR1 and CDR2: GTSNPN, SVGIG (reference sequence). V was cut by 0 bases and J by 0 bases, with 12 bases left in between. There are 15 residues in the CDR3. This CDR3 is CAWSVGQYSSYEQYF. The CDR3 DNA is TGTGCCTGGAGTGTAGGGCAGTACAGCTCCTACGAGCAGTACTTC.

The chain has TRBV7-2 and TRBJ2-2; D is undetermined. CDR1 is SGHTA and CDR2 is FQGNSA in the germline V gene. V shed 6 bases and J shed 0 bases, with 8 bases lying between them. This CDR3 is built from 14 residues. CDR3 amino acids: CASRERSNTGELFF. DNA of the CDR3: TGTGCCAGCAGGGAACGGTCGAACACCGGGGAGCTGTTTTTT.

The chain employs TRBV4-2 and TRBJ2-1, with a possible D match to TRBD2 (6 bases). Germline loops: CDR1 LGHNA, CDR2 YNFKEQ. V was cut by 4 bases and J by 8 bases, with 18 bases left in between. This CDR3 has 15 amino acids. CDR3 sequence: CASSLTGVSIYEQFF. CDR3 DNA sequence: TGTGCCAGCAGCCTGACGGGAGTCTCGATATATGAGCAGTTCTTC.

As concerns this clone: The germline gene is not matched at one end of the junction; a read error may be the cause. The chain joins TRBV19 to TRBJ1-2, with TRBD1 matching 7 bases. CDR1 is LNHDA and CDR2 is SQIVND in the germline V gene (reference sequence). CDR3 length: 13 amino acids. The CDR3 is CASSLDRAGGYTF. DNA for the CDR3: TGTGCCAGTAGTTTAGACAGGGCTGGTGGCTACACCTTC. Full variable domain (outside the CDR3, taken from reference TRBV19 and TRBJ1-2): DGGITQSPKYLFRKEGQNVTLSCEQNLNHDAMYWYRQDPGQGLRLIYYSQIVNDFQKGDIAEGYSVSREKKESFPLTVTSAQKNPTAFYLCASSLDRAGGYTFGSGTRLTVV.

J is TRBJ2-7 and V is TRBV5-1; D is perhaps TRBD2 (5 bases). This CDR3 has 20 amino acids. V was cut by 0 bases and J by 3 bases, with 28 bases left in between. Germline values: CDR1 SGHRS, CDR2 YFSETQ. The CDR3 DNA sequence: TGCGCCAGCAGCTTGGTGGCTGGAGGCGGTCAGACGGACCCGGTCTACGAGCAGTACTTC. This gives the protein CASSLVAGGGQTDPVYEQYF.

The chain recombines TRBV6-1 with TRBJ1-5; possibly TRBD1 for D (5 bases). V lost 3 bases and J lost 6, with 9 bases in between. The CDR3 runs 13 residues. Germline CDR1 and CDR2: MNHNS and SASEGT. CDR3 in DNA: TGTGCCAGCAGTGACAGGGAGGGTCAGCCCCAGCATTTT. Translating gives CASSDREGQPQHF.

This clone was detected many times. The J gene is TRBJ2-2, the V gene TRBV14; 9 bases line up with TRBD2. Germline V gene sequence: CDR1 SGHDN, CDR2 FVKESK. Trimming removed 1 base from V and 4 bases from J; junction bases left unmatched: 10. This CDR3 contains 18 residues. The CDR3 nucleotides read TGTGCCAGCAGCCAAGTGAGGTGGCGGGAGGGCTTCACCGGGGAGCTGTTTTTT. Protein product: CASSQVRWREGFTGELFF. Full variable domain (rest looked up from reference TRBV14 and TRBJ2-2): EAGVTQFPSHSVIEKGQTVTLRCDPISGHDNLYWYRRVMGKEIKFLLHFVKESKQDESGMPNNRFLAERTGGTYSTLKVQPAELEDSGVYFCASSQVRWREGFTGELFFGEGSRLTVL.

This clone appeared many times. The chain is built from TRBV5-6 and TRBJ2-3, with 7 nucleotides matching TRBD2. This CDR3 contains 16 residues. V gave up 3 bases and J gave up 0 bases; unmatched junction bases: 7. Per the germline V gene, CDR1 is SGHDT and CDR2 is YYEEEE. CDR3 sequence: CASSSPGAGSTDTQYF. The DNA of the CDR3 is TGTGCCAGCAGCTCTCCAGGAGCGGGAAGCACAGATACGCAGTATTTT. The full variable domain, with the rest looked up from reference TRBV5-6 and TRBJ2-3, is DAGVTQSPTHLIKTRGQQVTLRCSPKSGHDTVSWYQQALGQGPQFIFQYYEEEERQRGNFPDRFSGHQFPNYSSELNVNALLLGDSALYLCASSSPGAGSTDTQYFGPGTRLTVL.

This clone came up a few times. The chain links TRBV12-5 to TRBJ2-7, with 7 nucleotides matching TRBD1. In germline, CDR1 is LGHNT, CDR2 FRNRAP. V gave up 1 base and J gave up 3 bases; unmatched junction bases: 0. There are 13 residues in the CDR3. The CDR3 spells CASGLDRGYEQYF. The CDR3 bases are TGTGCTAGTGGTTTGGACAGGGGCTACGAGCAGTACTTC.

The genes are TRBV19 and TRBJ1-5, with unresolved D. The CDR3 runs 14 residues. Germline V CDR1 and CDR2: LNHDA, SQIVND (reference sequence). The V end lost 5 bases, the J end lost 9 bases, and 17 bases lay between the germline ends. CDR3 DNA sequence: TGTGCCAGTAGTTCGCAGCGAGGGCCCGGGCCCCAGCATTTT. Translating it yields CASSSQRGPGPQHF.

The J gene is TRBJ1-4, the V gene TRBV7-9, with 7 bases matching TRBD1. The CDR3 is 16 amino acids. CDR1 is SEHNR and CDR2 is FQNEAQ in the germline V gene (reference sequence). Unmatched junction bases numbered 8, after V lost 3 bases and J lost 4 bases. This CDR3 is CASSFSGDRVNEKLFF. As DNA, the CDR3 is TGTGCCAGCAGCTTTTCAGGGGACAGAGTTAATGAAAAACTGTTTTTT.

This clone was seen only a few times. CDR3 sequence (DNA): TGTGCCAGTAGACAGGGGGTACAAGAGACCCAGTACTTC. It yields the protein CASRQGVQETQYF. The rearrangement links TRBV2 to TRBJ2-5; TRBD1 matches 9 bases. The CDR3 consists of 13 residues. CDR1 SNHLY and CDR2 FYNNEI come from the germline V gene. The J segment lost 2 bases and the V segment lost 9 bases, leaving 4 bases of the junction unmatched.

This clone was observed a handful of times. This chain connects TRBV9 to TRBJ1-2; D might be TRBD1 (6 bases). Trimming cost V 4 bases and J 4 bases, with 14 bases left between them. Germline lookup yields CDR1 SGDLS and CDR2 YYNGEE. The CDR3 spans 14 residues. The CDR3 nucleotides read TGTGCCAGCAGCCCCATGGGGGGCCTCTATGGCTACACCTTC. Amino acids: CASSPMGGLYGYTF.

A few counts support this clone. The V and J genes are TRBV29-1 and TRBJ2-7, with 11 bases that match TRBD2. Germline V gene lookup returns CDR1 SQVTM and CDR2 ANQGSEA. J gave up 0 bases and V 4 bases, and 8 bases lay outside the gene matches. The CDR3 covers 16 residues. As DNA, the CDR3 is TGCAGCGTTGTGGGACTAGCGGACCTAAGCTCCTACGAGCAGTACTTC. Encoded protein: CSVVGLADLSSYEQYF.

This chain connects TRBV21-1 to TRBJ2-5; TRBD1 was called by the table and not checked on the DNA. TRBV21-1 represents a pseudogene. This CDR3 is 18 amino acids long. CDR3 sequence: CASRMFKRTGRYQETQYF. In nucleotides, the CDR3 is TGTGCCAGCAGGATGTTTAAGCGGACAGGGAGGTACCAAGAGACCCAGTACTTC.

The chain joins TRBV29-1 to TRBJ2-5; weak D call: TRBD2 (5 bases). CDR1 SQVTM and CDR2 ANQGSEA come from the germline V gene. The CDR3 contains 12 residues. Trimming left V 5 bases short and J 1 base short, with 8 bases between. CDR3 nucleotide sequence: TGCAGCGTTAGGACTTTCCAAGAGACCCAGTACTTC. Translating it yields CSVRTFQETQYF.

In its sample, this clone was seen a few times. The CDR3 loop reads CASSPRGWETQYF. The CDR3 bases are TGTGCCAGCAGCCCAAGGGGGTGGGAGACCCAGTACTTC. The V gene is TRBV7-2, the J gene TRBJ2-5; TRBD1 is a possible D gene (6 bases). The CDR3 sequence is 13 residues long. The germline gives CDR1 SGHTA, CDR2 FQGNSA. Deletions cut 5 bases from V and 5 bases from J, with 12 bases between.

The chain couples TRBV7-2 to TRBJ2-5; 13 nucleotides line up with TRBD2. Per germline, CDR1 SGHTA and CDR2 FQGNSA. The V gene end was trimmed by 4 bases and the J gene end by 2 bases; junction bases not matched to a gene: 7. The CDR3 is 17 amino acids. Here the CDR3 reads CASSYGTSGKGQETQYF. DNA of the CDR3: TGTGCCAGCAGCTACGGGACTAGCGGGAAAGGGCAAGAGACCCAGTACTTC.